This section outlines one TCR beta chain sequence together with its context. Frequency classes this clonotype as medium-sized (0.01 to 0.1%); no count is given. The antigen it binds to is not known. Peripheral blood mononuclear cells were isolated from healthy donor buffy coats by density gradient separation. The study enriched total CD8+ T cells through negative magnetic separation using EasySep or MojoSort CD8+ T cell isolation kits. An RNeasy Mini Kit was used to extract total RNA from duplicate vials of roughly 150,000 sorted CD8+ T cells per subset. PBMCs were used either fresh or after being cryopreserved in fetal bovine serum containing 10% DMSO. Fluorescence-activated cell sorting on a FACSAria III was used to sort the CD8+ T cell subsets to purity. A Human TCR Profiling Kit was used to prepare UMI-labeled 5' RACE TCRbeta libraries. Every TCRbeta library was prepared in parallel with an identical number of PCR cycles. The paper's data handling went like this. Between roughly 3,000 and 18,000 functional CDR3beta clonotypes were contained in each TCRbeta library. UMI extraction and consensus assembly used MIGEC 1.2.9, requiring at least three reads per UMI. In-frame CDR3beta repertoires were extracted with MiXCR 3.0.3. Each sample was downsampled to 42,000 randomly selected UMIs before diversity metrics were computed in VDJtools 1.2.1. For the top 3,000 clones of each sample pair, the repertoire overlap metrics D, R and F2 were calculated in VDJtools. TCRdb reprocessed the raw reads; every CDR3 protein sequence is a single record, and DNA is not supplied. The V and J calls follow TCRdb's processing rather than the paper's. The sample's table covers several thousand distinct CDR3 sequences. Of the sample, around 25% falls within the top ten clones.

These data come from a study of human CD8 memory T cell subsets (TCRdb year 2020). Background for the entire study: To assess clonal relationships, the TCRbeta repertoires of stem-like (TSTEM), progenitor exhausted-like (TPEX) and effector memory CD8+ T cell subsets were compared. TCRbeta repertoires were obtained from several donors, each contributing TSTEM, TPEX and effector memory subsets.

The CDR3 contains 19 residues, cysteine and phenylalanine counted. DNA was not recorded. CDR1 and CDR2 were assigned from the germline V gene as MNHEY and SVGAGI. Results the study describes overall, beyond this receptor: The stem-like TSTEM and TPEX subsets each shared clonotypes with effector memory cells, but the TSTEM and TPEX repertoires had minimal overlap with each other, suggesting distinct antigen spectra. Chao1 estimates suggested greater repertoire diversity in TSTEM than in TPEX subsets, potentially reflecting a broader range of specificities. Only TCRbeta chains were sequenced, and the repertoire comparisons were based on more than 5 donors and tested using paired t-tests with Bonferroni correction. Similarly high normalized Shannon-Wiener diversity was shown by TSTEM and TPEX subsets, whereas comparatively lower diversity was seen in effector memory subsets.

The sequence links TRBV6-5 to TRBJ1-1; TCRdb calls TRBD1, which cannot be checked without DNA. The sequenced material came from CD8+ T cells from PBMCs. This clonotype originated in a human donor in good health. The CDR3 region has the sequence CASSYLFRVLPDRGPEAFF.